Presented here are 27 T cell receptor beta chains from one specimen sequenced in a study of cytomegalovirus exposure and HLA in healthy donors. Use of 60 Vbeta and 13 Jbeta primers characterized the PCR. Only in-frame clones appear in the TCRdb table, and some are missing; sequencing was by immunoSEQ multiplex PCR. The sample shows 100,000 to 140,000 clones, roughly 70% of them seen only once. The sequenced sample was PBMCs. These receptors were obtained from a woman in her thirties or forties in good health and CMV-seropositive.

The chain joins TRBV19 to TRBJ1-2, with 7 bases lining up with TRBD1. CDR3 length equals 16 residues. In germline, CDR1 is LNHDA, CDR2 SQIVND (reference sequence). After removal of 4 bases from V and 4 bases from J, the junction contained 12 bases not matched to a gene. CDR3 in amino acids: CASSKRDSSPSYGYTF. CDR3 nucleotides: TGTGCCAGTAGTAAGAGGGACAGTAGCCCATCCTATGGCTACACCTTC.

The genes are TRBV9 and TRBJ2-2, with 9 positions matching TRBD2. The germline gives CDR1 SGDLS, CDR2 YYNGEE. Losses at the gene ends were 5 bases for V and 7 bases for J; bases not matched to a gene: 15. The CDR3 extends over 17 amino acids. CDR3 sequence reads: CASSGGGAVHVGGELFF. In DNA form, the CDR3 reads TGTGCCAGCAGTGGCGGGGGGGCTGTGCACGTCGGCGGGGAGCTGTTTTTT.

The rearrangement joins TRBV5-1 to TRBJ2-2; 7 bases agree with TRBD1. V was clipped by 0 bases and J by 5 bases; unmatched bases: 7. Germline CDR1 reads SGHRS; CDR2 reads YFSETQ. The CDR3 extends over 16 amino acids. The CDR3 nucleotides read TGCGCCAGCAGCTTGGCCGAGAGGGGGCGAACCGGGGAGCTGTTTTTT. Protein product: CASSLAERGRTGELFF.

The chain uses TRBV7-9 and TRBJ1-4; possibly TRBD1 for D (5 bases). Trimming shortened V by 5 bases and J by 6 bases, and 10 bases separated the two germline ends. CDR3 length: 13 amino acids. From germline, CDR1 is SEHNR and CDR2 FQNEAQ (reference sequence). CDR3 in DNA: TGTGCCAGCAGCCTGTGGGGCGATGAAAAACTGTTTTTT. Amino acid sequence: CASSLWGDEKLFF.

The J gene is TRBJ2-5, the V gene TRBV5-1; 7 bases line up with TRBD1. Per the germline V gene, CDR1 is SGHRS and CDR2 is YFSETQ. V lost 6 bases to trimming and J lost 5 bases; unmatched junction nucleotides: 10. There are 14 residues in the CDR3. The CDR3 nucleotides read TGCGCCAGCAAGAGGGGGCCTAGTATTGAGACCCAGTACTTC. Translation gives CASKRGPSIETQYF.

The chain has TRBV5-4 and TRBJ1-1; 8 nucleotides align to TRBD1. V lost 0 bases to trimming and J lost 12 bases; unmatched junction nucleotides: 7. The CDR3 totals 13 residues. From germline, CDR1 is SGHNT and CDR2 YYREEE (reference sequence). CDR3 sequence: CASSLASDRETFF. The CDR3 DNA is TGTGCCAGCAGCTTGGCATCGGACAGGGAAACTTTCTTT.

J is TRBJ1-4 and V is TRBV6-5; D might be TRBD1 (6 bases). Germline V gene lookup returns CDR1 MNHEY and CDR2 SVGAGI. Trimming left V 7 bases short and J 4 bases short, with 13 bases between. This CDR3 has 14 amino acids. CDR3 bases: TGTGCCAGCACCAGGGGTTCGAGTAATGAAAAACTGTTTTTT. This sequence encodes CASTRGSSNEKLFF.

The chain employs TRBV29-1 and TRBJ1-5; D gene unclear. The CDR3 spans 13 residues. Deletions cut 7 bases from V and 9 bases from J, with 19 bases between. The germline V gene has CDR1 SQVTM and CDR2 ANQGSEA. In DNA, the CDR3 is TGCAGCGCTGCCGGAAATCCAGGTTCGCCCCAGCATTTT. Its translation: CSAAGNPGSPQHF.

The chain recombines TRBV7-3 with TRBJ2-6; 9 bases fit TRBD1. This CDR3 is built from 16 residues. Unmatched junction bases numbered 4, after V lost 5 bases and J lost 2 bases. CDR1 is SGHTA, CDR2 FQGTGA, per germline. The CDR3: CASSGDRETGANVLTF. In DNA form, the CDR3 reads TGTGCCAGCAGCGGGGACAGGGAAACTGGGGCCAACGTCCTGACTTTC.

The genes are TRBV7-9 and TRBJ2-7; D uncertain. The V end lost 2 bases, the J end lost 2 bases, and 4 bases lay between the germline ends. Germline CDR1 and CDR2: SEHNR and FQNEAQ (reference sequence). The CDR3 is 12 amino acids. CDR3 in amino acids: CASSLNTYEQYF. CDR3 bases: TGTGCCAGCAGCTTAAATACCTACGAGCAGTACTTC.

This clone is a singleton in its sample. The chain combines TRBV4-1 with TRBJ2-7; TRBD1 agrees at 11 bases. Unmatched junction bases numbered 5, after V lost 4 bases and J lost 0 bases. Germline CDR1 and CDR2: MGHRA and YSYEKL. CDR3 length: 16 amino acids. DNA of the CDR3: TGCGCCAGCAGCCGCTCCGGGACAGGGGGCTCCTACGAGCAGTACTTC. This codes for CASSRSGTGGSYEQYF.

This clone was seen only once. The CDR3 DNA is TGTGCCAGCAGTTTTCTGGGACAGGGGGCGCGGGACTATGGCTACACCTTC. This sequence encodes CASSFLGQGARDYGYTF. J is TRBJ1-2 and V is TRBV27; 12 bases are shared with TRBD1. This CDR3 spans 17 amino acids. Germline trimming cut 3 bases from V and 3 bases from J; bases unmatched to any gene: 8. Germline assignment: CDR1 MNHEY and CDR2 SMNVEV (reference sequence).

This clone was seen only once. CDR3 in DNA: TGTGCCAGCAGTTACTCAAGGGGGTCCAACACCATATATTTT. It translates to CASSYSRGSNTIYF. The rearrangement links TRBV6-5 to TRBJ1-3, with D perhaps matching TRBD1 (6 bases). This CDR3 has 14 residues. Trimming cost V 0 bases and J 7 bases, with 10 bases left between them. Per the germline V gene, CDR1 is MNHEY and CDR2 is SVGAGI.

V and J are TRBV11-2 and TRBJ1-6; TRBD1 is a possible D gene (5 bases). V was cut by 9 bases and J by 9 bases, with 12 bases left in between. The germline V gene encodes CDR1 SGHAT and CDR2 FQNNGV. The CDR3 loop spans 12 amino acids. The CDR3: CASSRGVSPLHF. CDR3 sequence (DNA): TGTGCCAGTAGTCGGGGGGTTTCACCCCTCCACTTT.

The chain recombines TRBV19 with TRBJ1-5; 7 nucleotides agree with TRBD1. The CDR3 loop spans 15 amino acids. CDR1 LNHDA and CDR2 SQIVND come from the germline V gene (reference sequence). Unmatched junction bases numbered 13, after V lost 9 bases and J lost 5 bases. CDR3 amino acids: CASHQGQSVYQPQHF. In DNA form, the CDR3 reads TGTGCCAGCCACCAGGGACAGTCCGTATATCAGCCCCAGCATTTT.

The chain recombines TRBV7-6 with TRBJ1-3, with no clear D. Germline V gives CDR1 SGHVS, CDR2 FNYEAQ. The CDR3 runs 13 residues. V lost 5 bases, J lost 5 bases, and 10 bases lay in between. CDR3 region: CASSPGGRNTIYF. In DNA, the CDR3 is TGTGCCAGCAGCCCCGGCGGGAGAAACACCATATATTTT.

The CDR3 spells CATSPSSYNSPLHF. CDR3 DNA sequence: TGTGCCACCAGCCCCAGCTCCTATAATTCACCCCTCCACTTT. The chain joins TRBV15 to TRBJ1-6, with D hard to call. Germline V CDR1 and CDR2: LNHNV, YYDKDF (reference sequence). V lost 5 bases and J 0 bases, leaving 5 bases between the germline ends. This CDR3 spans 14 amino acids.

This clone turned up a few times. The V gene is TRBV20-1, the J gene TRBJ2-7; D ambiguous. V gave up 4 bases and J gave up 5 bases, with 6 bases separating them. Looked up from germline, CDR1 is DFQATT and CDR2 is SNEGSKA (reference sequence). This CDR3 region has 10 residues. Written as DNA, the CDR3 is TGCAGTGCTATCCTAAACGAGCAGTACTTC. It is translated as CSAILNEQYF.

This clone was detected only a few times. The chain joins TRBV2 to TRBJ2-1, with D tentatively TRBD1 (6 bases). CDR1 and CDR2 from the germline V gene are SNHLY and FYNNEI. Trimming pared 0 bases from V and 9 bases from J, leaving 9 bases between. The CDR3 totals 13 residues. CDR3 in amino acids: CASSEARQVEQFF. The CDR3 DNA is TGTGCCAGCAGTGAAGCTAGACAGGTTGAGCAGTTCTTC.

V usage is TRBV10-3 and J usage is TRBJ1-1; D possibly corresponds to TRBD1 (5 bases). The germline V gene has CDR1 ENHRY and CDR2 SYGVKD. V gave up 7 bases and J gave up 6 bases, with 12 bases separating them. The CDR3 length is 12 residues. CDR3 sequence reads: CAITGTEAEAFF. CDR3 nucleotides: TGTGCCATCACCGGGACTGAGGCTGAAGCTTTCTTT.

The chain combines TRBV7-9 with TRBJ1-2; D remains ambiguous. The CDR3 extends over 14 amino acids. Germline assignment: CDR1 SEHNR and CDR2 FQNEAQ (reference sequence). V was shortened by 1 base and J by 4 bases, with 10 bases between the two germline ends. The CDR3 region is CASSLETRLYGYTF. DNA for the CDR3: TGTGCCAGCAGCTTAGAGACTCGACTCTATGGCTACACCTTC.

The gene calls are TRBV5-1 and TRBJ2-7; TRBD1 matches 8 bases. V lost 1 base to trimming and J lost 4 bases; unmatched junction nucleotides: 7. Per the germline V gene, CDR1 is SGHRS and CDR2 is YFSETQ. The CDR3 sequence is 15 residues long. CDR3 amino acids: CASSLFAQGAYEQYF. The CDR3 bases are TGCGCCAGCAGCTTGTTTGCGCAGGGGGCGTACGAGCAGTACTTC.

V gene TRBV2 combines with J gene TRBJ1-6; possibly TRBD1 for D (6 bases). CDR3 length: 14 residues. V was trimmed by 2 bases and J by 11 bases, leaving 13 bases between them. Per the germline V gene, CDR1 is SNHLY and CDR2 is FYNNEI. The CDR3 bases are TGTGCCAGCAGTGAAACAGGGCCTATGGCACCCCTCCACTTT. Amino acid sequence: CASSETGPMAPLHF.

V is TRBV7-2 and J is TRBJ2-5, with D possibly matching TRBD1 (7 bases). The CDR3 consists of 14 residues. CDR1 is SGHTA, CDR2 FQGNSA, per germline. Trimming stripped 5 bases from V and 5 bases from J, with 15 bases between. Written as DNA, the CDR3 is TGTGCCAGCAGCCAAGGGGGCGCGGGGGAGACCCAGTACTTC. Its translation: CASSQGGAGETQYF.

The genes are TRBV4-2 and TRBJ2-1, with 11 bases identical to TRBD2. Germline loops: CDR1 LGHNA, CDR2 YNFKEQ. J lost 3 bases, V lost 3 bases, and 7 bases had no gene match. This CDR3 region has 17 residues. CDR3 nucleotide sequence: TGTGCCAGCAGCCAGGGGGTCGGGACTAGCGGCTACAATGAGCAGTTCTTC. Protein sequence: CASSQGVGTSGYNEQFF.

The rearrangement links TRBV5-5 to TRBJ2-6, with D maybe TRBD1 (6 bases). The germline V and J ends were trimmed by 5 bases and 6 bases, with 15 bases remaining between them. This CDR3 is built from 15 residues. CDR1 and CDR2 (germline): SGHKS, YYEKEE (reference sequence). The CDR3 region has the DNA TGTGCCAGCAGTCTTATACAGGGACAGGCCAACGTCCTGACTTTC. It yields the protein CASSLIQGQANVLTF.

The chain uses TRBV29-1 and TRBJ2-7; D is undetermined. Germline CDR1 reads SQVTM; CDR2 reads ANQGSEA. CDR3 length: 12 residues. Deletions cut 6 bases from V and 2 bases from J, with 11 bases between. CDR3 loop: CSVGDGAYEQYF. CDR3 bases: TGCAGCGTGGGTGACGGAGCCTACGAGCAGTACTTC.